This T cell receptor beta chain was profiled in a study of CD8+CD57+ T cells in acquired aplastic anemia listed by TCRdb under 2018. For the wider study: Extracted DNA from sorted CD4+ and CD8+ cells averaged approximately 3.4 ug, ranging from 0.2 to 27.4 ug. An average of approximately 10 million reads for CD4+ cells and approximately 11 million reads for CD8+ cells was obtained from healthy donor samples. General study outcomes and caveats: Around 27 CD8+ CDR3 sequences were found to be shared between patients and controls, but these sequences appeared to be highly expressed in patients and within the immunodominant clones of the patients. No significant difference in CD8+ Simpson's diversity was found between patients and healthy controls (P=0.060).

In the study, sorted CD4+ and CD8+ blood T cells from patients with severe aplastic anemia and from healthy subjects underwent deep sequencing of TCR repertoires. Ficoll-Paque density gradient centrifugation was used to isolate peripheral blood mononuclear cells. Before DNA extraction, CD4+ and CD8+ T cells were sorted with FACS or magnetic beads. TCR beta VDJ combination and CDR3 sequence profiling used genomic DNA as the template. An Illumina HiSeq 2000 was the platform used for TCR repertoire sequencing. The study's own analysis went as follows. Repertoires were assessed using TRBV/TRBJ rearrangement plots, CDR3 size and DJ length profiles, and Simpson's diversity index. The most abundant DNA sequence in the deep sequencing data was taken as the immunodominant clone. CDR3 amino acid sequences were screened for sharing across subjects and compared with published repertoires and the VDJdb database. TCRdb reanalyzed the raw reads on its own, using fastp at Q25 for trimming and MiXCR for clone calling, and kept in-frame beta chains. CDR3 protein duplicates are merged, each entry listing the most common genes and DNA. TCRdb's processing, not the authors', yielded these V and J calls. This sample has some 220,000 distinct CDR3 sequences in its table, and roughly 35% of those were observed once. In total, the top ten clones hold 1.1% of the sample.

V loses 1 base, J loses 4 bases, and the germline ends lie 5 bases apart. The CDR3, from cysteine to phenylalanine, totals 13 residues. Here the CDR3 DNA is all that survives: 39 bases in frame from base 1. As encoded in the germline V gene (reference sequence), CDR1 is LNHDA while CDR2 is SQIVND. As regards this clonotype: The antigen it binds to is not known. No quality values exist for individual bases; no much larger clone is one base distant.

The TCR was taken from a human donor in good health, serving as a control. Recombination linked TRBV19 to TRBJ1-5, with an unclear D gene assignment. Sequencing was performed on sorted CD4+, CD8+, or CD8+CD57+ T cells (not recorded which) from PBMCs. CDR3 sequence: CASSIAPNQPQHF. Read as DNA, the sequence is TGTGCCAGTAGTATAGCCCCTAATCAGCCCCAGCATTTT.